The clone carrying this TCR beta chain has just a few counts. The antigen remains undetermined. V gave up 5 bases and J gave up 5 bases, with 13 bases separating them. The CDR3 sequence is 14 residues long. Germline CDR1 MNHEY, CDR2 SVGAGI. Amplification used 60 Vbeta primers and 13 Jbeta primers. TCRdb's copy holds only in-frame clones and misses some; the assay was immunoSEQ multiplex PCR. This table has 150,000 to 200,000 clones, 75% to 85% appearing once. The data stem from a study of cytomegalovirus exposure and HLA in healthy donors. Points from the study as a whole: Previously analyzed data showed that most TCR beta V segments were productive at a frequency of about 87% or about 30%. The later analysis indicated that the majority of CMV-associated TCR beta chains appeared HLA-restricted. Sequence variants that were highly shared formed a cluster that was likely a sequencing artifact.

This chain connects TRBV6-5 to TRBJ1-5; a weak D match, TRBD1 (6 bases). This sequence originates from a young woman in good health and CMV-seropositive. The specimen was PBMCs. CDR3 bases: TGTGCCAGCAGTACAGGGATGGGGGATCAGCCCCAGCATTTT. It specifies CASSTGMGDQPQHF.